This T cell receptor (beta chain) is from a study of shared clonotypes between healthy human individuals (dated by TCRdb to between 2020 and 2021). Regarding the study in general: The cohort comprised two women and a few men aged 18 to 49 years. Per donor, three plates each were used for CD4 naive and CD4 memory, two for CD8 naive, and one for CD8 memory. The study deeply sequenced blood TCR repertoires of 5 or 6 healthy adults to estimate repertoire size and the extent of clonotype sharing between individuals. To increase sequencing depth and limit assay-specific biases, TCR repertoire library preparation and sequencing were carried out by different laboratories using diverse techniques. Between about 0.9 and 9 billion PBMCs per donor were obtained by leukapheresis.

The donors were healthy, HIV-negative adults with no recently reported acute infections or vaccinations. All donors were Caucasian adults living in Nashville, Tennessee, USA. CD4+ T cells were enriched through magnetic negative selection, after which naive cells were positively selected on CD45RA and the remaining negative fraction served as the memory subset. After blood collection by leukapheresis, PBMCs were isolated using Ficoll-Histopaque density gradient centrifugation and then cryopreserved in the vapor phase of liquid nitrogen. Purity and quantity of every magnetically sorted T cell population were checked by analytical flow cytometry. Genomic DNA was isolated from each sorted fraction and quantified by UV absorbance on a Nanodrop 2000c. On this clone: Its antigen is still unknown. Per-base qualities were not stored, and no clone one base away is much larger.

TCR CDR3 regions were amplified from genomic DNA by multiplex PCR using the deep immunoSEQ assay. For each cell subset, the extracted genomic DNA was distributed evenly across all wells of several immunoSEQ 96-well plates, and each plate served as one replicate. For sorted subsets, each replicate PCR was loaded with approximately 200 ng genomic DNA, equivalent to some 31,000 T cell genomes. Purified libraries were quantified with a Qubit 3.0 fluorometer, sized on a Bioanalyzer 2100, and re-quantified with the KAPA Library Quantification kit. A separate single-read 150-cycle Illumina NextSeq 550 flow cell was used to sequence each immunoSEQ 96-well plate. On the study's bioinformatics: Because the immunoSEQ output held only junctional sequences and lacked quality scores, the filtering could not match the filtering applied to full-length reads. Sequences were annotated with PyIR, a Python wrapper for IgBLAST v1.9, using IMGT germline references to assign V/J genes and CDR3. Reads with weak V/J assignments (E-value above 1e-6), missing CDR3, stop codons, out-of-frame junctions, or ambiguous translated residues were removed. V3J clonotypes were defined as sequences sharing the same inferred V gene, J gene, and CDR3 amino acid sequence. Percentage overlap between repertoires was calculated by dividing the number of shared unique clonotypes by the size of the smaller repertoire. Richness of each repertoire was evaluated using RTK rarefaction, the Chao1 estimator, and Recon v2.1 estimates of unobserved clonotypes. Generation probabilities for all TCRbeta clonotypes obtained by the gDNA method from a handful of donors were computed using OLGA. The source is immuneACCESS, and TCRdb retained only in-frame sequences with V and J called. Part of the clones is not carried over; for the studies checked, unresolved V genes explain less than half of this, and the remainder is unexplained. Clonal size and the V and J genes are those of that table, whereas D and trimming came from the DNA. This sample comprises around 510,000 clones, approximately 95% of them detected only once. Together, the top ten hold under 0.065% of the sample.

The research as a whole found: Roughly 5.2% of naive CD4, 3.5% of naive CD8, roughly 2.4% of memory CD4, and 0.4% of memory CD8 clonotypes were shared across a few donors. Compared with non-shared clonotypes, clonotypes shared by all four sorted-subset donors had higher generation probabilities. Naive subsets generally had larger estimated clonotype richness than memory subsets did. Pairwise subsampling indicated that sequencing depth was expected to affect the degree of clonotype sharing among donors. Even with the large sequencing depth, rarefaction of the sorted-subset datasets indicated that sequencing was incomplete. Sampling was restricted to blood, and TCR repertoires in tissues likely differ from the TCR repertoires found in blood. The genetic and exposure-history diversity represented was limited by the small number of donors.

The sequencing input was naive CD4+ T cells sorted from blood. This specimen's cell subset or site label, interpreted: CD45RA+ positively selected. The receptor was derived from a woman in her 30s in good health.

CDR3 region: CASSVTRGGFAEQFF. The DNA sequence follows: TGTGCCAGCAGTGTGACCAGGGGCGGATTTGCTGAGCAGTTCTTC. The sequence links TRBV2 to TRBJ2-1; D gene: possibly TRBD1, on 6 matching bases. V drops 4 bases and J drops 9 bases, leaving 19 bases in between. According to the germline V gene, CDR1 reads SNHLY and CDR2 reads FYNNEI. The CDR3 runs 15 residues from the cysteine to the phenylalanine. Of the read, only the CDR3 DNA is kept; its 45 bases are in frame from base 1.